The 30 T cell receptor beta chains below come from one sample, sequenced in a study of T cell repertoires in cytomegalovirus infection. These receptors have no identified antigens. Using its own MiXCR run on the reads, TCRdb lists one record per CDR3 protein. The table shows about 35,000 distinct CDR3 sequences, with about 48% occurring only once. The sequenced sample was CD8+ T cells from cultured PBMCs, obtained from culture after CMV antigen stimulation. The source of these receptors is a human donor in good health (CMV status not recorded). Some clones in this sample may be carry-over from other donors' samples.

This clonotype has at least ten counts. CDR3 protein: CSARDSHSTDTQYF. CDR3 nucleotide sequence: TGCAGTGCTAGAGATAGTCATAGCACAGATACGCAGTATTTT. The chain recombines TRBV20-1 with TRBJ2-3; D call uncertain. Trimming removed 0 bases at V and 0 bases at J, with 7 bases between. The CDR3 has 14 residues. Germline V gives CDR1 DFQATT, CDR2 SNEGSKA (reference sequence).

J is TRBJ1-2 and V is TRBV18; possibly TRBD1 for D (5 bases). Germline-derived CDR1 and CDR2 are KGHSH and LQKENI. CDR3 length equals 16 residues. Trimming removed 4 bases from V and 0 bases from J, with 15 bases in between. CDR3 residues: CASSLQEERANYGYTF. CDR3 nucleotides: TGTGCCAGCTCACTACAGGAAGAAAGGGCTAACTATGGCTACACCTTC.

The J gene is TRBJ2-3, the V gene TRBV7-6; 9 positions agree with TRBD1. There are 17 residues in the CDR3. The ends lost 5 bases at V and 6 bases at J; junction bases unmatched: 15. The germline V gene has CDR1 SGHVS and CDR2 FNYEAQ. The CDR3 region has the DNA TGTGCCAGCAGCCTTACTCCCGGGACAGGGTTCTCGGATACGCAGTATTTT. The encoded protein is CASSLTPGTGFSDTQYF.

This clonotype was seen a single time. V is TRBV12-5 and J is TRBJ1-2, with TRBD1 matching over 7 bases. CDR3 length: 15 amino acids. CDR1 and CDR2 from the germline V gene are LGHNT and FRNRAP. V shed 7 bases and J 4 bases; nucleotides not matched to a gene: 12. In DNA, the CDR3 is TGTGCTAGTGCCCCGCGCGGACAGGAGAGCTATGGCTACACCTTC. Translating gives CASAPRGQESYGYTF. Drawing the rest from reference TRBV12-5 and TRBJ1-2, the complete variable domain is DARVTQTPRHKVTEMGQEVTMRCQPILGHNTVFWYRQTMMQGLELLAYFRNRAPLDDSGMPKDRFSAEMPDATLATLKIQPSEPRDSAVYFCASAPRGQESYGYTFGSGTRLTVV.

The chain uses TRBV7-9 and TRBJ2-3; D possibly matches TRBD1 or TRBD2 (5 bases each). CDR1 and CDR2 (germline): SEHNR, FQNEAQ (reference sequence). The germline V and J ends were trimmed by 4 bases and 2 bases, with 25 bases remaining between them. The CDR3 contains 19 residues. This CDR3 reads CASSSSPTLRGTSTDTQYF. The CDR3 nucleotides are TGTGCCAGCAGCTCCTCTCCTACACTGAGGGGTACATCCACAGATACGCAGTATTTT.

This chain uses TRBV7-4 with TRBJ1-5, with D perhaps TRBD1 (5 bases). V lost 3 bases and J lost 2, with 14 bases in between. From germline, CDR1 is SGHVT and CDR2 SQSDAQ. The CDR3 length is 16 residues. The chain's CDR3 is CASSFSGRVGNQPQHF. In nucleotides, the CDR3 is TGTGCCAGCAGCTTTTCGGGACGAGTCGGCAATCAGCCCCAGCATTTT.

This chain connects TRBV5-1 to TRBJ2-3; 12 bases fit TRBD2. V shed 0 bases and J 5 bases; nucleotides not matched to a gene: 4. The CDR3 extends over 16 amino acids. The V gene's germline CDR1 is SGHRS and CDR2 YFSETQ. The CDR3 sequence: CASSLVLAGGEDTQYF. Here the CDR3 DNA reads TGCGCCAGCAGCTTGGTCCTAGCGGGAGGGGAAGATACGCAGTATTTT.

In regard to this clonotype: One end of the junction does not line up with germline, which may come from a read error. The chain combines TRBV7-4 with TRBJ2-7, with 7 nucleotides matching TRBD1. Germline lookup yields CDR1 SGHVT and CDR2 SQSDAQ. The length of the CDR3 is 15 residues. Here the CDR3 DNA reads TGTGCCAGCAGCCCCTCGGGACAGAGATCTTACGAGAAGTACTTC. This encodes CASSPSGQRSYEKYF.

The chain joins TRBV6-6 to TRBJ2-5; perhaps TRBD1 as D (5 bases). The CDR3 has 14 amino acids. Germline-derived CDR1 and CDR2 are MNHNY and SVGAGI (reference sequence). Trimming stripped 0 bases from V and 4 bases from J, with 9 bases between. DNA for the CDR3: TGTGCCAGCAGTTACTCGACAGCCACAGAGACCCAGTACTTC. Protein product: CASSYSTATETQYF.

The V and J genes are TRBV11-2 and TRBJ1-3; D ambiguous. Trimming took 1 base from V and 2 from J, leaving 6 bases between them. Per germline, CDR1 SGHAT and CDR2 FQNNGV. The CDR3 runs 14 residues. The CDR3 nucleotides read TGTGCCAGCAGCTTAGTGGGGACTGGAAACACCATATATTTT. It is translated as CASSLVGTGNTIYF.

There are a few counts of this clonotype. The CDR3 loop is CASSLGENNEQFF. The DNA of the CDR3 is TGTGCCAGCAGCTTAGGGGAAAACAATGAGCAGTTCTTC. V usage is TRBV7-9 and J usage is TRBJ2-1; D uncertain. V was cut by 1 base and J by 5 bases, with 6 bases left in between. Germline-derived CDR1 and CDR2 are SEHNR and FQNEAQ (reference sequence). CDR3 size: 13 residues.

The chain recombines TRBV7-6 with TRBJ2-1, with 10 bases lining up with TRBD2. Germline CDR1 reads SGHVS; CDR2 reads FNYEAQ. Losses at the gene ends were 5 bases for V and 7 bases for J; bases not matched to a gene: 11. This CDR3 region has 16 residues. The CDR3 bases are TGTGCCAGCAGCCCTTATCTAGCGGGAGAGGAAAATGAGCAGTTCTTC. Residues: CASSPYLAGEENEQFF. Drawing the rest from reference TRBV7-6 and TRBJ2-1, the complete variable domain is GAGVSQSPRYKVTKRGQDVALRCDPISGHVSLYWYRQALGQGPEFLTYFNYEAQQDKSGLPNDRFSAERPEGSISTLTIQRTEQRDSAMYRCASSPYLAGEENEQFFGPGTRLTVL.

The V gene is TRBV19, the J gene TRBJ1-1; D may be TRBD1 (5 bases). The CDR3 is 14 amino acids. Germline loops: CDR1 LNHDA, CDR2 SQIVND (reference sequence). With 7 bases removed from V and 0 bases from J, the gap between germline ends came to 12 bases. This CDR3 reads CASTPKGLNTEAFF. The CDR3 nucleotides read TGTGCCAGTACTCCGAAGGGGTTGAACACTGAAGCTTTCTTT.

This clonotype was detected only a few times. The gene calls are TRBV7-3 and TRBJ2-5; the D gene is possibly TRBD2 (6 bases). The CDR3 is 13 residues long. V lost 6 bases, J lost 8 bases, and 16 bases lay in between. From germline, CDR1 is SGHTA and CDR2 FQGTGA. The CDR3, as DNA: TGTGCCAGCAGTTTACGTGGAGGGCTAACCCAGTACTTC. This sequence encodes CASSLRGGLTQYF.

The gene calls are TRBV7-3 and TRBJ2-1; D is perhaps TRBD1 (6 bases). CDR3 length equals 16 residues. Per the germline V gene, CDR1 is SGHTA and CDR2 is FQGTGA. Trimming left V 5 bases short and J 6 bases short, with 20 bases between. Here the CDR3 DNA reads TGTGCCAGCAGCCCCGCCGAGGGGGTGTTTTTCAATGAGCAGTTCTTC. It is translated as CASSPAEGVFFNEQFF.

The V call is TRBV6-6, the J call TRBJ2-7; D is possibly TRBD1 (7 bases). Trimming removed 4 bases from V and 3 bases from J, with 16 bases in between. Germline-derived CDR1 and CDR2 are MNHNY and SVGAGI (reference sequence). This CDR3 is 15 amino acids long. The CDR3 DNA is TGTGCCAGCAGTTTGACAGGGAGGTTGAACTACGAGCAGTACTTC. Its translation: CASSLTGRLNYEQYF.

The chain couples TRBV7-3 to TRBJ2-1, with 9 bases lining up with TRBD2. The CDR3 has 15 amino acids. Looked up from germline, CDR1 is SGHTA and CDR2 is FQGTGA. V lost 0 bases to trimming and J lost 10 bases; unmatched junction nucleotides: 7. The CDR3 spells CASSLTSGSQQEQFF. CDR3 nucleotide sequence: TGTGCCAGCAGCTTAACTAGCGGGAGCCAGCAGGAGCAGTTCTTC.

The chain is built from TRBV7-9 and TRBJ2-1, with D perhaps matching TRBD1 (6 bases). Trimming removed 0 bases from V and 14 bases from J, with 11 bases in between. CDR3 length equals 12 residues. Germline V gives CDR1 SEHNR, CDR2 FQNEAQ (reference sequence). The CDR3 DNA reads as TGTGCCAGCAGCTTAGCGACCAGGGGCAAGTTCTTC. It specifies CASSLATRGKFF. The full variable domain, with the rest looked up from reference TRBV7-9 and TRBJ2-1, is DTGVSQNPRHKITKRGQNVTFRCDPISEHNRLYWYRQTLGQGPEFLTYFQNEAQLEKSRLLSDRFSAERPKGSFSTLEIQRTEQGDSAMYLCASSLATRGKFFGPGTRLTVL.

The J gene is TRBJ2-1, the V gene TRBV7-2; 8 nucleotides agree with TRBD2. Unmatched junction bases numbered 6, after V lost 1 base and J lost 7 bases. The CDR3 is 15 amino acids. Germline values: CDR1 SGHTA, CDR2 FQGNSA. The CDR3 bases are TGTGCCAGCAGCTTAGAGCCGGGGGGGAATAATGAGCAGTTCTTC. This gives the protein CASSLEPGGNNEQFF.

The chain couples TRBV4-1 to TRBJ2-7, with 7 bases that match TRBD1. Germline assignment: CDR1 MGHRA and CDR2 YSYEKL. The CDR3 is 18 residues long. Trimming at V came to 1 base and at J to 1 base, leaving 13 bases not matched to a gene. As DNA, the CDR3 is TGCGCCAGCAGCCAAGGACCCCCCGGGGACAGTGATTCCTACGAGCAGTACTTC. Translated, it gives CASSQGPPGDSDSYEQYF.

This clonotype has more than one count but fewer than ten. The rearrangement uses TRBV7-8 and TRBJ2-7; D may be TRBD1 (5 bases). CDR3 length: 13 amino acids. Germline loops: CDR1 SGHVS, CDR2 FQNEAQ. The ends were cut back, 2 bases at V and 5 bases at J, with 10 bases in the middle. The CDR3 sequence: CASSLQGIHEQYF. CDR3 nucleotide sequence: TGTGCCAGCAGCTTACAGGGAATCCACGAGCAGTACTTC.

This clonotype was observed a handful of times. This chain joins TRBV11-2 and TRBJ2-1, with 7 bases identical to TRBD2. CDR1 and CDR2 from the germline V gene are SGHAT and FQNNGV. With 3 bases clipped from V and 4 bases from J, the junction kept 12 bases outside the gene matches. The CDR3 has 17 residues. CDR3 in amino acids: CASSLPLLAGEYNEQFF. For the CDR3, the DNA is TGTGCCAGCAGCTTGCCGTTGCTCGCGGGGGAGTACAATGAGCAGTTCTTC.

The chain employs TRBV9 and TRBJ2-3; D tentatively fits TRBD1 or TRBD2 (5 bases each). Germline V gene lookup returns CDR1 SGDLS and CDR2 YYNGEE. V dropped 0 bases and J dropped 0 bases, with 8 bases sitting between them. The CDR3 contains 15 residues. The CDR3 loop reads CASSVGGSSTDTQYF. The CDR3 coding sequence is TGTGCCAGCAGCGTAGGGGGGTCAAGCACAGATACGCAGTATTTT.

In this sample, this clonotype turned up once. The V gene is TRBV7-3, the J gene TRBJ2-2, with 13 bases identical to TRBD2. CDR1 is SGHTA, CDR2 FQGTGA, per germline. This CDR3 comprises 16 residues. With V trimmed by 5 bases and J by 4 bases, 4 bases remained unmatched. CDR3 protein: CASSPGLAGATGELFF. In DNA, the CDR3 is TGTGCCAGCAGCCCTGGACTAGCGGGGGCCACCGGGGAGCTGTTTTTT.

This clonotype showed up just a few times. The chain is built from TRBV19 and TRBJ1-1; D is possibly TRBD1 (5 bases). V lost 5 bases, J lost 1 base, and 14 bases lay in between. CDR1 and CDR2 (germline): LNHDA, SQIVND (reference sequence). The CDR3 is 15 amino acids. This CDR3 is CASSAGFEGNTEAFF. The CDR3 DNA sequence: TGTGCCAGTAGTGCAGGGTTCGAGGGGAACACTGAAGCTTTCTTT.

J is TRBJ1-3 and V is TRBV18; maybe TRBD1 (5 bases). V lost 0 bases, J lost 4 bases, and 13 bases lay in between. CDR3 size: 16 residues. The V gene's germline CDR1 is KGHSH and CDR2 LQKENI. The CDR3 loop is CASSPPPGRVGNTIYF. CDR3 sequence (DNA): TGTGCCAGCTCACCACCGCCAGGGAGAGTGGGAAACACCATATATTTT.

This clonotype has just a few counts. CDR3 in amino acids: CASSLGSGRARWEQFF. The CDR3 nucleotides are TGTGCCAGCAGCTTAGGGTCCGGGAGGGCTCGTTGGGAGCAGTTCTTC. The genes are TRBV7-2 and TRBJ2-1, with 8 positions matching TRBD2. V dropped 1 base and J dropped 10; count of bases not matched to a gene: 12. The length of the CDR3 is 16 residues. CDR1 is SGHTA and CDR2 is FQGNSA in the germline V gene.

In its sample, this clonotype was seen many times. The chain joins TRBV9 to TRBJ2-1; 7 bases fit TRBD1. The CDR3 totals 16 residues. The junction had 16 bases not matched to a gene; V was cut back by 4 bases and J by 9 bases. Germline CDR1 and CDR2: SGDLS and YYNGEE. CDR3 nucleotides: TGTGCCAGCAGCAAACATCAGGGGGTCTATGAGGGTGAGCAGTTCTTC. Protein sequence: CASSKHQGVYEGEQFF.

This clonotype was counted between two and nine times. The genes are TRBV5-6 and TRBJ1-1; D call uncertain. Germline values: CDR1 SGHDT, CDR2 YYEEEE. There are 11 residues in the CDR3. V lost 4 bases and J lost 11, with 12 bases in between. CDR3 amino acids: CASSVVTEAFF. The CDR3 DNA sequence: TGTGCCAGCAGCGTCGTAACGGAGGCTTTCTTT.

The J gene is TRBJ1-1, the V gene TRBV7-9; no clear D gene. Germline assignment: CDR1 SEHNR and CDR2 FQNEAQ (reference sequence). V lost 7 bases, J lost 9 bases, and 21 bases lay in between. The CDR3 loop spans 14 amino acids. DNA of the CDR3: TGTGCCAGCAACCTCCCTCAGGACGCGGCTAAAGCTTTCTTT. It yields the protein CASNLPQDAAKAFF. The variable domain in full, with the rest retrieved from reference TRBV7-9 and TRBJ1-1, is DTGVSQNPRHKITKRGQNVTFRCDPISEHNRLYWYRQTLGQGPEFLTYFQNEAQLEKSRLLSDRFSAERPKGSFSTLEIQRTEQGDSAMYLCASNLPQDAAKAFFGQGTRLTVV.